The present T cell receptor (beta chain) was sequenced within a study of cytomegalovirus exposure and HLA in healthy donors. Broader study findings: From TCR beta sequences, most subjects' HLA-A and HLA-B alleles were reportedly predicted accurately. Common viral pathogens (according to a later analysis) appeared linked to several of the most significant clusters.

Points on this clone: No antigen is known for it.

Unrecorded immune exposures were likely, despite nominal health at sampling. PCR involved 60 Vbeta and 13 Jbeta primers. Assay used: immunoSEQ multiplex PCR; TCRdb lists only in-frame clones, some missing. Of around 100,000 clones in the sample, roughly 66% were seen once. Source material: PBMCs. The receptor was isolated from a man younger than 45 in good health and CMV-seronegative.

CDR3 in DNA: TGTGCCAGCAGAACCGACAGGGGAAAGACCGGGGAGCTGTTTTTT. Encoded protein: CASRTDRGKTGELFF. V gene TRBV6-5 combines with J gene TRBJ2-2; 8 bases line up with TRBD1. The V and J ends lost 6 bases and 5 bases, in that order; junction bases with no gene match: 8. CDR1 and CDR2 (germline): MNHEY, SVGAGI. The CDR3 has 15 residues.